The rows below give T cell receptor beta chains drawn from one sample of a study of blood T cell repertoires in COVID-19. Sequencing was performed with immunoSEQ multiplex PCR; in TCRdb, only in-frame clones are kept and a portion is missing. The table lists 250,000 to 400,000 clones, 85% of them singletons. Sequencing input: PBMCs or T cells enriched from blood (not recorded which). These receptors were taken from a woman younger than 45 who had been exposed to COVID-19. CDR3s include the opening cysteine and the closing phenylalanine or tryptophan. A D gene is named only where the DNA matches it firmly. Clone size appears in some rows only: once, few, many, or a class for an expanded clone.

D	size	V	J	DNA	CDR3
TRBD2	NA	TRBV7-8	TRBJ2-3	TGTGCCAGCTACGGACTAGCGGGGCGCACAGATACGCAGTATTTT	CASYGLAGRTDTQYF
TRBD1	few	TRBV28	TRBJ1-1	TGTGCCAGCAGTTTGGGAAGGGGGCTTCGGTACACTGAAGCTTTCTTT	CASSLGRGLRYTEAFF
NA	NA	TRBV4-3	TRBJ1-2	TGCGCCAGCAGCCCTTCCCGGTCCTGGACAGATTATGGCTACACCTTC	CASSPSRSWTDYGYTF
NA	NA	TRBV6-5	TRBJ1-2	TGTGCCAGCAGTTACTATAGCGGGGCCCTGGAAGGCTACACCTTC	CASSYYSGALEGYTF
NA	NA	TRBV12-3/TRBV12-4	TRBJ1-1	TGTGCCAGCACCCCTCCTTCGGGGTTTGAAGCTTTCTTT	CASTPPSGFEAFF
NA	NA	TRBV6-4	TRBJ2-1	TGTGCCAGCAGTGACCTCTACAATGAGCAGTTCTTC	CASSDLYNEQFF
NA	NA	TRBV7-9	TRBJ2-1	TGTGCCAGCAACGATTGGACTTGCTCGGATCCCTACAATGAGCAGTTCTTC	CASNDWTCSDPYNEQFF
TRBD2	once	TRBV2	TRBJ2-3	TGTGCCAGCAGTGGGGCGGGAGCGGCAGATACGCAGTATTTT	CASSGAGAADTQYF
TRBD1	once	TRBV2	TRBJ2-6	TGTGCCAGCAGTGTTGACAGGGTAATTCTCTCTGGGGCCAACGTCCTGACTTTC	CASSVDRVILSGANVLTF
NA	NA	TRBV6-5	TRBJ2-5	TGTGCCAGCAGTTACGTTGGGGGCCCCGAGACCCAGTACTTC	CASSYVGGPETQYF
TRBD2	NA	TRBV7-3	TRBJ2-2	TGTGCCAGCAGCTCAAGCGCGGGGGTAGGCACCGGGGAGCTGTTTTTT	CASSSSAGVGTGELFF
NA	once	TRBV28	TRBJ1-1	TGTGCCAGCAGTTTAAGGCCCGGAGGAAGCACTGAAGCTTTCTTT	CASSLRPGGSTEAFF
TRBD1	NA	TRBV2	TRBJ1-6	TGTGCCAGGACCTGGACAGGGAATTCACCCCTCCACTTT	CARTWTGNSPLHF
TRBD2	NA	TRBV13	TRBJ2-1	TGTGCCAGCAGCTCGGGACTAGCGGGGAGCTCCTACAATGAGCAGTTCTTC	CASSSGLAGSSYNEQFF
TRBD1	once	TRBV6-5	TRBJ1-2	TGTGCCATTATCAGTGCGGGACAGGCGAGTGGCTACACCTTC	CAIISAGQASGYTF
TRBD1	NA	TRBV3-1/TRBV3-2	TRBJ2-5	TGTGCCAGCAGCCAACCGACAGGGGTTCAAGAGACCCAGTACTTC	CASSQPTGVQETQYF
NA	NA	TRBV28	TRBJ1-1	TGTGCCAGCAGTTTACATTTGAACACTGAAGCTTTCTTT	CASSLHLNTEAFF
TRBD1	NA	TRBV9	TRBJ2-1	TGTGCCAGCAGCGTACCAATTAACCGTCCCGGGACAGGGGCCAATGAGCAGTTCTTC	CASSVPINRPGTGANEQFF
NA	once	TRBV4-2	TRBJ2-5	TGTGCCAGCAGCCAACTCCGGGGTGGGGAGACCCAGTACTTC	CASSQLRGGETQYF
TRBD2	NA	TRBV7-8	TRBJ2-1	TGTGCCAGCAGCCAGAGCGGGAGTCAAGGAAATGAGCAGTTCTTC	CASSQSGSQGNEQFF
NA	NA	TRBV24-1	TRBJ1-2	TGTGCCACCAGTGACAACAGGGTATTAGGCTACACCTTC	CATSDNRVLGYTF
NA	NA	TRBV15	TRBJ1-5	TGTGCCACCAGCAGACCCTCTCAGCCCCAGCATTTT	CATSRPSQPQHF